The 11 T cell receptor beta chains below come from one sample, sequenced in a study of cytomegalovirus exposure and HLA in healthy donors. The protocol was immunoSEQ multiplex PCR, while the TCRdb copy is restricted to in-frame clones and leaves out a portion. The repertoire includes around 240,000 clones, roughly 89% of them detected once, and around 0.34% sits in the top ten. Input material: PBMCs. Every receptor here comes from a woman aged 18-30 years in good health and CMV-seronegative.

The chain joins TRBV6-4 to TRBJ2-2, with D maybe TRBD1 (5 bases). Trimming left V 6 bases short and J 5 bases short, with 7 bases between. The CDR3 is 12 residues long. The germline gives CDR1 MRHNA, CDR2 SNTAGT. For the CDR3, the DNA is TGTGCCAGCAGAAGGGGAACCGGGGAGCTGTTTTTT. It codes for CASRRGTGELFF.

V is TRBV13 and J is TRBJ2-1; 7 bases match TRBD1. V dropped 5 bases and J dropped 5; count of bases not matched to a gene: 12. Germline V gene data show CDR1 as PRHDT and CDR2 as FYEKMQ (reference sequence). The CDR3 is made up of 16 amino acids. The CDR3 protein is CASSTQGQRRDNEQFF. As DNA, the CDR3 is TGTGCCAGCAGCACTCAGGGACAGCGAAGGGACAATGAGCAGTTCTTC.

This chain links TRBV19 with TRBJ1-6, with D unclear. CDR1 and CDR2 (germline): LNHDA, SQIVND (reference sequence). This CDR3 is 17 amino acids long. V shed 3 bases and J shed 1 base, with 13 bases lying between them. The CDR3 nucleotides are TGTGCCAGTAGTATCGAGTTAACAGAATCCTATAATTCACCCCTCCACTTT. This sequence encodes CASSIELTESYNSPLHF. Complete variable domain (other parts from reference TRBV19 and TRBJ1-6): DGGITQSPKYLFRKEGQNVTLSCEQNLNHDAMYWYRQDPGQGLRLIYYSQIVNDFQKGDIAEGYSVSREKKESFPLTVTSAQKNPTAFYLCASSIELTESYNSPLHFGNGTRLTVT.

V gene TRBV7-8 combines with J gene TRBJ1-4; D is uncertain. Trimming shortened V by 5 bases and J by 6 bases, and 10 bases separated the two germline ends. Germline V gene lookup returns CDR1 SGHVS and CDR2 FQNEAQ. The CDR3 totals 13 residues. Written as DNA, the CDR3 is TGTGCCAGCAGCCTTGCCAGTTATGAAAAACTGTTTTTT. It specifies CASSLASYEKLFF.

The chain couples TRBV28 to TRBJ2-4; 13 nucleotides agree with TRBD2. The ends lost 6 bases at V and 1 base at J; junction bases unmatched: 18. The CDR3 length is 21 residues. CDR1 and CDR2 from the germline V gene are MDHEN and SYDVKM. CDR3 DNA: TGTGCCAGCAGCCCTCCCTTGACGACTAGCGGGGGGAGCGGGGCCAAAAACATTCAGTACTTC. It translates to CASSPPLTTSGGSGAKNIQYF.

The chain joins TRBV2 to TRBJ2-1, with D possibly matching TRBD2 (5 bases). CDR3 size: 13 residues. Germline lookup yields CDR1 SNHLY and CDR2 FYNNEI. Deletions cut 5 bases from V and 4 bases from J, with 9 bases between. The CDR3: CASSKGGYNEQFF. CDR3 in DNA: TGTGCCAGCAGTAAGGGCGGGTACAATGAGCAGTTCTTC.

The J gene is TRBJ2-5, the V gene TRBV6-1, with TRBD1 identical over 9 bases. Trimming took 4 bases from V and 3 from J; bases not matched to a gene: 3. This CDR3 has 14 amino acids. CDR1 MNHNS and CDR2 SASEGT come from the germline V gene. CDR3 region: CASSVGQGKETQYF. DNA for the CDR3: TGTGCCAGCAGTGTTGGACAGGGGAAAGAGACCCAGTACTTC.

V and J are TRBV19 and TRBJ2-7; D might be TRBD1 (5 bases). Looked up from germline, CDR1 is LNHDA and CDR2 is SQIVND (reference sequence). The CDR3 totals 14 residues. The V end was cut by 3 bases, the J end by 2 bases, with 11 bases between. CDR3 bases: TGTGCCAGTAGTATTCAGGGCCGCACCTACGAGCAGTACTTC. Its translation is CASSIQGRTYEQYF.

V usage is TRBV18 and J usage is TRBJ2-1; no clear D. This CDR3 region has 15 residues. V gave up 6 bases and J gave up 0 bases, with 12 bases separating them. From germline, CDR1 is KGHSH and CDR2 LQKENI. CDR3 amino acids: CASSPIPSSYNEQFF. Written as DNA, the CDR3 is TGTGCCAGCTCCCCGATCCCGAGCTCCTACAATGAGCAGTTCTTC.

The chain recombines TRBV6-6 with TRBJ1-4; TRBD1 matches 7 bases. The V segment lost 2 bases and the J segment 8 bases; nucleotides outside the gene matches: 5. Germline V CDR1 and CDR2: MNHNY, SVGAGI (reference sequence). This CDR3 is built from 14 residues. In DNA form, the CDR3 reads TGTGCCAGCAGTTACAGACAGGGTGAAGAAAAACTGTTTTTT. It codes for CASSYRQGEEKLFF.

The V call is TRBV10-3, the J call TRBJ2-1; tentative D call: TRBD2 (6 bases). Looked up from germline, CDR1 is ENHRY and CDR2 is SYGVKD. The CDR3 extends over 13 amino acids. The germline V and J ends were trimmed by 8 bases and 3 bases, with 11 bases remaining between them. CDR3 sequence: CAIRVGGYNEQFF. For the CDR3, the DNA is TGTGCCATCCGTGTCGGGGGCTACAATGAGCAGTTCTTC.